This record looks at one T cell receptor (beta chain) sequence and its context. Its antigen is not known. Germline CDR1 reads SGHAT; CDR2 reads FQDESV (reference sequence). V lost 3 bases, J lost 4 bases, and 18 bases lay in between. The CDR3 spans 16 residues. This specimen belongs to a study of cytomegalovirus exposure and HLA in healthy donors. As for the study in general: Caucasian-associated ancestry cluster membership applied to over 80% of 398 genotyped donors.

Broader study findings: TCR beta V- and J-gene trimming, according to a later analysis, was linked to a missense DCLRE1C variant. In vitro checks showed that a few CMV-associated chains really do target CMV antigens.

The primer mix had 60 Vbeta and 13 Jbeta primers. Clones were read by immunoSEQ multiplex PCR, and TCRdb kept only the in-frame ones, dropping some. The table has about 240,000 clones, about 81% seen once. The sequence was collected from a woman aged 55-69 years in good health and CMV-seropositive. The sequenced sample consisted of PBMCs. The V gene is TRBV11-1, the J gene TRBJ2-5, with D perhaps TRBD1 (5 bases). Here the CDR3 reads CASSFLIGREGETQYF. In DNA, the CDR3 is TGTGCCAGCAGCTTCCTGATCGGCAGGGAAGGAGAGACCCAGTACTTC.